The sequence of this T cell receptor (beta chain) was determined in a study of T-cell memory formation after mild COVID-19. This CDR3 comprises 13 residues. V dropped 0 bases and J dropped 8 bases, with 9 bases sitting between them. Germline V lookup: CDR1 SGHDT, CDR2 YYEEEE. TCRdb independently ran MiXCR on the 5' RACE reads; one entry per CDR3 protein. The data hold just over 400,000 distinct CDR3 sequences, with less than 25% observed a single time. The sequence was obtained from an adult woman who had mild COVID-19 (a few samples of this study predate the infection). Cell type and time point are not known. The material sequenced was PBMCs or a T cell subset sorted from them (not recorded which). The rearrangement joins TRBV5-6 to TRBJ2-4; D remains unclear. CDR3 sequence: CASSLGISDIQYF. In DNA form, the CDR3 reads TGTGCCAGCAGCTTGGGTATTAGTGACATTCAGTACTTC.